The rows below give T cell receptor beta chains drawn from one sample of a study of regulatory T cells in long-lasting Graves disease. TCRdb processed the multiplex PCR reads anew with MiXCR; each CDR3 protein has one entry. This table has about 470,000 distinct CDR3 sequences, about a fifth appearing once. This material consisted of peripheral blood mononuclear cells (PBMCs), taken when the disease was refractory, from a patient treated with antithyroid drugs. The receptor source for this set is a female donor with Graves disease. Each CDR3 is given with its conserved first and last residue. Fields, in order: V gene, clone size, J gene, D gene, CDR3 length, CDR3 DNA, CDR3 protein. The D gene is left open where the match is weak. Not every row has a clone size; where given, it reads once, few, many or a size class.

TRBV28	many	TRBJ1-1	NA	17	TGTGCCAGCAGTTCGCACCAGGGAGTAATTATGAACACTGAAGCTTTCTTT	CASSSHQGVIMNTEAFF
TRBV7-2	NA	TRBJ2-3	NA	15	TGTGCCAGCAGCGAAATAACCCCCCTCACAGATACGCAGTATTTT	CASSEITPLTDTQYF
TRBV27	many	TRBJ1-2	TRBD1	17	TGTGCCAGCAGAAAAACATTGGGACAGGGTAGGGCCTATGGCTACACCTTC	CASRKTLGQGRAYGYTF
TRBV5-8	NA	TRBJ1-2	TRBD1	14	TGTGCCAGCAGCGAGGACAGGGGATTGGGTGGCTACACCTTC	CASSEDRGLGGYTF
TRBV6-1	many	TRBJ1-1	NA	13	TGTGCCAGCAGTCCAATGGGCAGGGATGAAGCTTTCTTT	CASSPMGRDEAFF
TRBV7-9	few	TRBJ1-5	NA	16	TGTGCCAGCAGCTTGGGGTCCGACAGCTATTATCAGCCCCAGCATTTT	CASSLGSDSYYQPQHF
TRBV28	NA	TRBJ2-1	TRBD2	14	TGTGCCAGCTCTTTGCTAGCGGGATACAATGAGCAGTTCTTC	CASSLLAGYNEQFF
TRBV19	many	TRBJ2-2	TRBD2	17	TGTGCCAGTGTCCGTAGCGGGGGGGCCTCCGACACCGGGGAGCTGTTTTTT	CASVRSGGASDTGELFF
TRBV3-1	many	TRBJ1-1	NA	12	TGTGCCAGCAGCGTCGAGAGAGGTGAAGCTTTCTTT	CASSVERGEAFF
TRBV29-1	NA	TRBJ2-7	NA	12	TGCAGCGTTGAAGGCGGAGCAAGCGAGCAGTACTTC	CSVEGGASEQYF
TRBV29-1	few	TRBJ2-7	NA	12	TGCAGCGTTGAAGACTCCATATACGAGCAGTACTTC	CSVEDSIYEQYF
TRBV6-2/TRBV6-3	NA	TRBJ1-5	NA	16	TGTGCCAGCAGTTACTTGACAGTTTATAGCAATCAGCCCCAGCATTTT	CASSYLTVYSNQPQHF
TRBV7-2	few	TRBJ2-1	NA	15	TGTGCCAGCAGCTTTAAAAGAACAGGGTTTCATGAGCAGTTCTTC	CASSFKRTGFHEQFF
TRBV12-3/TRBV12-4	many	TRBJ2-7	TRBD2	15	TGTGCCAGCAGTTTAACTAGCGGGAGCTCCTACGAGCAGTACTTC	CASSLTSGSSYEQYF
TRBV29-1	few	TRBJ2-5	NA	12	TGCAGCGTTGAAGTTATTGGAGAGACCCAGTACTTC	CSVEVIGETQYF